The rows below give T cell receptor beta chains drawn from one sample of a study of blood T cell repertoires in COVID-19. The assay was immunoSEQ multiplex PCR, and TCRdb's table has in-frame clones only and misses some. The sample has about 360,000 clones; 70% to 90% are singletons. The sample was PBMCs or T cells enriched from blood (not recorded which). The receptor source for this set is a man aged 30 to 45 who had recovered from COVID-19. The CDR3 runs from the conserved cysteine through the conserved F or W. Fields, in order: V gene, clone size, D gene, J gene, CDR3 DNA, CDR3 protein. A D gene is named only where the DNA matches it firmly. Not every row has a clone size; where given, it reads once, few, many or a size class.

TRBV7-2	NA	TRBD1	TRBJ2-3	TGTGCCAGCAGCTCTAAATCAGGGGGTTTAGATACGCAGTATTTT	CASSSKSGGLDTQYF
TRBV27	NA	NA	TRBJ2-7	TGTGCCAGCAGTTGGAAAGGACAGAGGTACGAGCAGTACTTC	CASSWKGQRYEQYF
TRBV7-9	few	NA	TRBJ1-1	TGTGCCAGCAGCTTATATGACGGGGCTTTCTTT	CASSLYDGAFF
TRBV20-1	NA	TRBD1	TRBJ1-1	TGCAGTGCTAGTTCTATCACAGGGGCTGAAGCTTTCTTT	CSASSITGAEAFF
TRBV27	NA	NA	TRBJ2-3	TGTGCCAGCAGTTTATTGGGCACCCTGGATACGCAGTATTTT	CASSLLGTLDTQYF
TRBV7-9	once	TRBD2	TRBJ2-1	TGTGCCAGCAGCCGACTAGCGGGGACTCTTCACTCCTACAATGAGCAGTTCTTC	CASSRLAGTLHSYNEQFF
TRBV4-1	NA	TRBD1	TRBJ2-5	TGCGCCAGCAGCCAGGGGGACAGAGCCCAAGAGACCCAGTACTTC	CASSQGDRAQETQYF
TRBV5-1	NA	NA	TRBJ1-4	TGCGCCAGCAGCCTGCGGCCCGGCCCAACTAATGAAAAACTGTTTTTT	CASSLRPGPTNEKLFF
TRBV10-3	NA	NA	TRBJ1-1	TGTGCCATCAGTGAGTCGACAGTCACTGAAGCTTTCTTT	CAISESTVTEAFF
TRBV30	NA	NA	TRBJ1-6	TGTGCCTGGAGTGCCTCGGGTCGAGCCTCTTTTAGTTCACCCCTCCACTTT	CAWSASGRASFSSPLHF
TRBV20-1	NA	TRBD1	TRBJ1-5	TGCAGTGCTGGACAGGGCAAGCCCCAGCATTTT	CSAGQGKPQHF
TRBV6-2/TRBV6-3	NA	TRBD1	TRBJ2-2	TGTGCCAGCAGTTCCCTAGGGACAGGTAACACCGGGGAGCTGTTTTTT	CASSSLGTGNTGELFF
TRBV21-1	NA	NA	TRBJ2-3	TGTGCCAGCAGCCCCCGGGACAGGGGGCAATCAGATACGCAGTATTTT	CASSPRDRGQSDTQYF
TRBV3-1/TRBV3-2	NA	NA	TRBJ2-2	TGTGCCAGCAGCCAAGATTGGGCAACCACCGGGGAGCTGTTTTTT	CASSQDWATTGELFF